This T cell receptor (beta chain) was profiled in a study of blood T cell repertoires in COVID-19. The V end was cut by 5 bases, the J end by 1 base, with 11 bases between. Germline V CDR1 and CDR2: MDHEN, SYDVKM. The CDR3 is made up of 14 amino acids. TCRdb's copy holds only in-frame clones and misses some; the assay was immunoSEQ multiplex PCR. The repertoire has roughly 190,000 clones, roughly 77% of them found once; the top ten carry approximately 16%. The sample was PBMCs or T cells enriched from blood (not recorded which). This clonotype originated in a woman aged 50 to 65 with acute COVID-19. V is TRBV28 and J is TRBJ1-1; tentatively, D is TRBD1 (6 bases). CDR3 nucleotides: TGTGCCAGCAGTCCCCAGGGGAGGAACACTGAAGCTTTCTTT. Translated, it gives CASSPQGRNTEAFF. The whole variable domain, filled in from reference TRBV28 and TRBJ1-1, reads DVKVTQSSRYLVKRTGEKVFLECVQDMDHENMFWYRQDPGLGLRLIYFSYDVKMKEKGDIPEGYSVSREKKERFSLILESASTNQTSMYLCASSPQGRNTEAFFGQGTRLTVV.